Here is one T cell receptor (beta chain) with its context. Its antigen is unknown. Sequencing targeted expressed TCRB transcripts, as all isolated RNA had been reverse transcribed. Sequenced by immunoSEQ multiplex PCR; TCRdb stores in-frame clones only, minus some. Here the sample spans about 700,000 clones, roughly 13% being singletons. Germline CDR1 and CDR2: SGHNT and YENEEA. This CDR3 comprises 13 residues. The V segment lost 3 bases and the J segment 4 bases; nucleotides outside the gene matches: 2. This entry belongs to a study of beta chain features in type 1 diabetes. Findings and limits, study-wide: Sequencing the cDNA could make cells with high TCR expression show up more than they should. When Type 1 diabetes patients were examined, their TCRB CDR3s proved moderately but significantly shorter in all four CD4+ subsets.

Sequencing used naive CD4+ T cells from blood. The chain has TRBV11-3 and TRBJ2-5, with 7 positions matching TRBD2. The sequence was collected from a man in his late teens or twenties with type 1 diabetes. The CDR3 DNA reads TGTGCCAGCAGCTTCACGGGGGGAGAGACCCAGTACTTC. This gives the protein CASSFTGGETQYF.